This TCR beta chain was recorded in a study of identical twins. Via MiXCR, TCRdb re-called the 5' RACE reads, giving one row per CDR3 protein. The data hold roughly 710,000 distinct CDR3 sequences, with over 5% observed a single time. The CDR3 runs 16 residues. CDR1 SGHVS and CDR2 FQNEAQ come from the germline V gene. J was trimmed by 10 bases and V by 0 bases; bases with no gene match: 9. V gene TRBV7-8 combines with J gene TRBJ1-6; 7 bases align to TRBD1. What was sequenced was naive T cells sorted from blood. The clonotype was recovered from a man between 18 and 35 years old in good health. This CDR3 is CASSLAPGGFGSPLHF. DNA of the CDR3: TGTGCCAGCAGCTTAGCGCCAGGGGGTTTTGGATCACCCCTCCACTTT.